This TCR beta chain was recovered during a study of cytomegalovirus exposure and HLA in healthy donors. PCR used 60 Vbeta primers and 13 Jbeta primers. TCRdb keeps only in-frame clones here, not all; method: immunoSEQ multiplex PCR. The repertoire holds some 150,000 clones, with roughly 89% as singletons. The J segment lost 0 bases and the V segment lost 1 base, leaving 6 bases of the junction unmatched. CDR1 is SGHRS and CDR2 is YFSETQ in the germline V gene. The CDR3 is 16 residues long. This TCR derives from a young woman in good health and CMV-seronegative. The V gene is TRBV5-1, the J gene TRBJ2-7, with 8 bases that match TRBD2. The sequenced sample consisted of PBMCs. CDR3 nucleotide sequence: TGCGCCAGCAGCTTGTCGGCGGGAGGAGTCTCCTACGAGCAGTACTTC. Translated, it gives CASSLSAGGVSYEQYF.